This T cell receptor (beta chain) derives from a study of molecular identifiers for immune sequencing clone quantification listed by TCRdb under 2018. As for the study more broadly: For a replicate experiment, RNA from approximately 20,000 or 100,000 naive CD8 T cells was divided into five aliquots, of which four were sequenced. CD8 T cells were used in a methods study to benchmark molecular-identifier clustering-based TCR repertoire sequencing (MIDCIRS) and TCR RNA copy counting. Study-wide conclusions, independent of this receptor: A single cell's worth of spiked-in Jurkat TCR RNA was reported detectable even among around 1 million naive CD8 T cells. The naive libraries included spiked-in Jurkat TCR RNA (roughly 9 copies' worth), and this RNA is not part of the donor repertoire. When barcode sub-clustering was not used, chimeric consensus sequences inflated TCR diversity, with chimeras reaching as high as 47%. About three recovered TCR RNA copies per cell were obtained by modeling, versus about 9 by digital PCR, implying a capture efficiency of around 28%. The sizes of highly expanded clones could end up underestimated when identical TCR molecules share a barcode. Clones above 20 RNA copies held over 99% of molecules in CMV-specific effector cells but under 1% in naive cells.

For this clonotype: The target of this receptor is not known. One base away there is no much larger clone; base qualities are not given.

Libraries of naive CD8 T cells were built from around 20,000 to 990,000 sorted cells, with 10%, 30% or 50% of the purified RNA used. On a BD FACSAria II, naive CD8 T cells were FACS-sorted as CD8+CD4-CCR7+CD45RA+ and collected into RLT Plus buffer. Detection sensitivity was tested by spiking Jurkat RNA equal to over 8 TCR copies' worth into samples containing roughly 19,000-1,000,000 naive CD8 T cells. CD8 T cells were enriched with RosetteSep CD8+ T Cell Enrichment Cocktail and Ficoll-Paque, followed by ACK red cell lysis. Libraries were prepared through PCR. TCRdb names Illumina HiSeq 4000 as the instrument used. Bulk TCR libraries were generated as previously described, with the TCR primers listed in Table S5 used. Purification of total RNA was performed with the Qiagen AllPrep DNA/RNA kit. Before any analysis, reads coming from multiple sequencing runs of the same library were combined into one pool. As for the authors' bioinformatics: Reads were retained only if the reads had an exact TCR constant sequence, and the retained reads were trimmed to 150 nt and grouped according to their 12-nt molecular barcodes. Reads inside each barcode group were sub-clustered using a 15% Levenshtein threshold, and a quality-weighted consensus sequence was constructed for each RNA molecule. Non-functional sequences were excluded, and lower-count sequences lying one edit away from another sequence were also excluded. Based on fitting two negative binomial distributions, any barcode sub-cluster with under 20% of the maximum read count was discarded. TCRdb redid the processing of the public reads, applying fastp at Q25 and MiXCR, and retained in-frame beta chains. Each CDR3 protein appears once, grouped with its most common genes and DNA. The V and J calls were determined by TCRdb, not by the authors. The sample table lists some 320,000 distinct CDR3 sequences, around a fifth of them with a count of one. The ten top clones hold 0.7% to 0.9% of the sample.

The source is a human donor in good health. Some libraries in this study had Jurkat cell RNA spiked in. Sequenced: naive CD8+ T cells from blood, with Jurkat cell RNA spiked in. The cell subset or site label for this specimen denotes: FACS-sorted CD8+CD4-CCR7+CD45RA+ naive T cells.

The encoded CDR3 is CSASNVGERPGLNYGYTF. The DNA sequence is given as TGCAGTGCTAGTAACGTAGGGGAGAGACCCGGTCTTAACTATGGCTACACCTTC. The chain joins TRBV20-1 to TRBJ1-2; a tentative D match to TRBD1 spans 5 bases. Taken from cysteine to phenylalanine, the CDR3 has 18 residues. The CDR3 DNA has 54 bases and is translated from base 1. V was cut back by 3 bases and J by 1 base, leaving a gap of 24 bases between them. Taken from the germline V gene (reference sequence), the CDR1 and CDR2 loops are DFQATT and SNEGSKA.